This T cell receptor (beta chain) was identified during a study of blood T cell repertoires in COVID-19. The wider study: Collection of acute and convalescent COVID-19 samples took place in the United States, Italy and Spain. Sources were T cells, B-cell-depleted T cells, or PBMCs; the material itself was cDNA or gDNA.

A few counts support this clone. In the source study's methods: Reference gene primer amplification yielded estimated nucleated cell counts. Assay: immunoSEQ multiplex PCR; the TCRdb copy retains only in-frame clones and omits some. V, J and clone size derive from that table, while D and trimming were established from the DNA sequence. Of approximately 450,000 clones listed, around 89% are singletons. This CDR3 spans 13 amino acids. Germline V gene lookup returns CDR1 MDHEN and CDR2 SYDVKM. V was trimmed by 7 bases and J by 8 bases, leaving 15 bases between them. This chain uses TRBV28 with TRBJ1-5; perhaps TRBD1 as D (6 bases). The specimen was peripheral blood. This TCR derives from a woman aged 25 to 39 with acute or convalescent COVID-19. The CDR3 spells CASNGTPQEPQHF. CDR3 DNA: TGTGCCAGCAACGGGACACCTCAGGAGCCCCAGCATTTT.